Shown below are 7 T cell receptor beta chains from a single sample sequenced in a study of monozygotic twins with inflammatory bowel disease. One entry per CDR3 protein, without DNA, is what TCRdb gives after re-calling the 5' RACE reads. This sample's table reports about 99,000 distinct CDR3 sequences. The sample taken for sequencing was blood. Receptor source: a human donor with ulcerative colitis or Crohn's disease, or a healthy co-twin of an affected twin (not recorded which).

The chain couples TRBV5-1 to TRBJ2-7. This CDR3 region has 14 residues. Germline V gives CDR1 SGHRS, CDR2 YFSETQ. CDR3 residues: CASSLDGSSYEQYF.

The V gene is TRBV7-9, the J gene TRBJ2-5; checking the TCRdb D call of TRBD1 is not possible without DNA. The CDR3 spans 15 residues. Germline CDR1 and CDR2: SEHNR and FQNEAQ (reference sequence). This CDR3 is CASSPPQGAKETQYF.

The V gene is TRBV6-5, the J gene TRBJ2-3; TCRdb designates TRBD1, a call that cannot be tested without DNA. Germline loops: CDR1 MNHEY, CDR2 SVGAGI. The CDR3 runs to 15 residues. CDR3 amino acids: CASSYGDRRTDTQYF.

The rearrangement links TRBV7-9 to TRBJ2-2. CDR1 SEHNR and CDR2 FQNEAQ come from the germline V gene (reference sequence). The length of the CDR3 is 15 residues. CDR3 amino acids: CASSLFGRDTGELFF.

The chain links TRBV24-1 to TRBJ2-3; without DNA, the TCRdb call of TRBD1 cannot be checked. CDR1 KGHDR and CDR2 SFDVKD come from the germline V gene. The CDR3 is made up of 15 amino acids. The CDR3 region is CATRERQGGTDTQYF.

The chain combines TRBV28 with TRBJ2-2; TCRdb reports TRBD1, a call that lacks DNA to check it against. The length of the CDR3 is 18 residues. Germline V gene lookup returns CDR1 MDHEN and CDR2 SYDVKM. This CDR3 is CASRATIDRVKNTGELFF.

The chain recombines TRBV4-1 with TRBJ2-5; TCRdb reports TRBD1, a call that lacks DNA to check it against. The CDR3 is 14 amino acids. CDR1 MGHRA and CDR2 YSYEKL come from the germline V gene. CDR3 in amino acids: CASSQERGRETQYF.